A selection of T cell receptor beta chains follows, all from one sample in a study of CD8 T cells in Susac syndrome. One entry per CDR3 protein, called by TCRdb with MiXCR from the immunoSEQ multiplex PCR reads. The data hold 200,000 to 300,000 distinct CDR3 sequences, with almost 97% observed a single time. Sequencing was done on a sample of CD4+ T cells from PBMCs. Receptor source: a human donor with Susac syndrome. CDR3s include the opening cysteine and the closing phenylalanine or tryptophan. A D gene is named only where the DNA matches it firmly. Not every row has a clone size; where given, it reads once, few, many or a size class.

len	d_gene	j_gene	abundance	v_gene	CDR3aa	CDR3nt
14	-	TRBJ2-7	-	TRBV20-1	CSARLPEPPYEQYF	TGCAGTGCTAGACTCCCTGAGCCCCCCTACGAGCAGTACTTC
14	TRBD1	TRBJ2-5	once	TRBV28	CASRSRQGVETQYF	TGTGCCAGCAGGTCGAGACAGGGGGTGGAGACCCAGTACTTC
14	-	TRBJ2-3	-	TRBV12-3/TRBV12-4	CASSFRDGRPTQYF	TGTGCCAGCAGCTTCCGGGACGGTCGTCCAACGCAGTATTTT
12	TRBD1	TRBJ1-1	-	TRBV29-1	CSVRQGDTEAFF	TGCAGCGTTAGACAGGGGGACACTGAAGCTTTCTTT
14	TRBD1	TRBJ2-5	-	TRBV19	CASSSQGDKETQYF	TGTGCCAGTAGCTCCCAGGGGGATAAAGAGACCCAGTACTTC
13	-	TRBJ2-1	-	TRBV11-2	CASSLMTDNEQFF	TGTGCCAGCAGCTTAATGACAGACAATGAGCAGTTCTTC
11	-	TRBJ1-1	-	TRBV20-1	CSASPQEEAFF	TGCAGTGCTAGTCCCCAGGAGGAAGCTTTCTTT
16	TRBD2	TRBJ2-1	-	TRBV7-2	CASRSTGTSGYNEQFF	TGTGCCAGCAGGTCTACCGGGACTAGCGGCTACAATGAGCAGTTCTTC
14	TRBD1	TRBJ1-2	-	TRBV6-5	CASSSGTAIYGYTF	TGTGCCAGCAGTTCGGGGACAGCCATCTATGGCTACACCTTC
15	-	TRBJ2-3	-	TRBV10-3	CAISEAKAGTDTQYF	TGTGCCATCAGTGAGGCCAAAGCGGGCACAGATACGCAGTATTTT
12	-	TRBJ2-5	-	TRBV5-1	CASSLGMETQYF	TGCGCCAGCAGCTTAGGCATGGAGACCCAGTACTTC
14	TRBD2	TRBJ2-7	-	TRBV20-1	CSAPPSRLAAEQYF	TGCAGTGCTCCCCCCTCTCGACTAGCAGCTGAGCAGTACTTC
14	-	TRBJ2-1	-	TRBV7-3	CASSQNSGDDEQFF	TGTGCCAGCAGCCAAAATTCGGGGGACGATGAGCAGTTCTTC
12	TRBD1	TRBJ2-3	once	TRBV11-2	CASSLGQDTQYF	TGTGCCAGCAGCTTGGGACAGGATACGCAGTATTTT
17	-	TRBJ2-3	-	TRBV29-1	CSVEALGGAVVTDTQYF	TGCAGCGTTGAAGCCCTAGGTGGAGCGGTGGTTACAGATACGCAGTATTTT
13	-	TRBJ2-6	-	TRBV14	CASSRDGANVLTF	TGTGCCAGCAGCCGGGATGGGGCCAACGTCCTGACTTTC
13	-	TRBJ2-4	-	TRBV6-2/TRBV6-3	CASSYVASVIQYF	TGTGCCAGCAGTTACGTTGCTAGCGTCATTCAGTACTTC